These 6 T cell receptor beta chains were sequenced from one sample in a study of blood T cell repertoires in COVID-19. Clones were read by immunoSEQ multiplex PCR, and TCRdb kept only the in-frame ones, dropping some. This sample has some 130,000 clones; 90% occur once, and the top ten carry around 3.7%. Specimen: peripheral blood. The receptors shown here come from a man over 45 with active COVID-19.

Details on this clone: Other DNA sequences in this sample translate to the same CDR3. This chain links TRBV6-5 with TRBJ2-5; a possible D gene is TRBD1 (5 bases). The CDR3 is 14 amino acids. V lost 0 bases and J 2 bases, leaving 7 bases between the germline ends. The germline gives CDR1 MNHEY, CDR2 SVGAGI. CDR3 nucleotide sequence: TGTGCCAGCAGTTACTCGAGACAGCAAGAGACCCAGTACTTC. It codes for CASSYSRQQETQYF.

V is TRBV19 and J is TRBJ2-5, with 11 bases identical to TRBD2. V trimming: 4 bases; J trimming: 5 bases; junction bases outside the gene matches: 15. In germline, CDR1 is LNHDA, CDR2 SQIVND (reference sequence). The CDR3 length is 18 residues. The CDR3 loop reads CASSTTILSSGRRETQYF. CDR3 nucleotides: TGTGCCAGTAGTACGACCATCCTTTCTAGCGGGAGGCGGGAGACCCAGTACTTC.

This clone was observed a single time. This chain connects TRBV28 to TRBJ1-5; 8 bases line up with TRBD1. This CDR3 is built from 14 residues. V dropped 6 bases and J dropped 6; count of bases not matched to a gene: 7. CDR1 is MDHEN and CDR2 is SYDVKM in the germline V gene. CDR3: CASSSGGSAQPQHF. CDR3 sequence (DNA): TGTGCCAGCAGCTCAGGGGGCTCAGCTCAGCCCCAGCATTTT. The full variable domain, completed using reference TRBV28 and TRBJ1-5, is DVKVTQSSRYLVKRTGEKVFLECVQDMDHENMFWYRQDPGLGLRLIYFSYDVKMKEKGDIPEGYSVSREKKERFSLILESASTNQTSMYLCASSSGGSAQPQHFGDGTRLSIL.

The genes are TRBV29-1 and TRBJ2-1; TRBD1 matches at 8 bases. Looked up from germline, CDR1 is SQVTM and CDR2 is ANQGSEA. Trimming removed 5 bases from V and 7 bases from J; junction bases left unmatched: 16. The length of the CDR3 is 16 residues. CDR3 residues: CSVWEQGGQIWNEQFF. The CDR3 DNA sequence: TGCAGCGTTTGGGAACAGGGGGGCCAGATTTGGAATGAGCAGTTCTTC.

This clone was detected once. This sequence joins TRBV29-1 and TRBJ1-5, with 7 bases aligning to TRBD1. In germline, CDR1 is SQVTM, CDR2 ANQGSEA. V shed 6 bases and J 4 bases; nucleotides not matched to a gene: 6. The CDR3 sequence is 13 residues long. CDR3 sequence: CSVRDRANQPQHF. The CDR3 nucleotides read TGCAGCGTACGAGACAGGGCGAATCAGCCCCAGCATTTT.

V is TRBV2 and J is TRBJ1-1; D is ambiguous. Germline loops: CDR1 SNHLY, CDR2 FYNNEI. The CDR3 spans 15 residues. The V and J ends lost 6 bases and 0 bases respectively, with 14 bases between them. This CDR3 is CASRTEAALNTEAFF. The CDR3 DNA reads as TGTGCCAGCAGGACCGAAGCGGCTCTGAACACTGAAGCTTTCTTT.